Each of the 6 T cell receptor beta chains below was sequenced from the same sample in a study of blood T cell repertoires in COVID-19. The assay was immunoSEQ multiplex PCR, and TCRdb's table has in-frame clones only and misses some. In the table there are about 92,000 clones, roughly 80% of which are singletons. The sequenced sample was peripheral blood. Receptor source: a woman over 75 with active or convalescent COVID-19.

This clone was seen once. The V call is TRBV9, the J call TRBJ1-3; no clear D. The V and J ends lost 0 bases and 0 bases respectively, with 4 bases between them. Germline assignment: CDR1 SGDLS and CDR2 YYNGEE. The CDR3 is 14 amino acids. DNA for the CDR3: TGTGCCAGCAGCGTAGAATACTCTGGAAACACCATATATTTT. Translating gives CASSVEYSGNTIYF.

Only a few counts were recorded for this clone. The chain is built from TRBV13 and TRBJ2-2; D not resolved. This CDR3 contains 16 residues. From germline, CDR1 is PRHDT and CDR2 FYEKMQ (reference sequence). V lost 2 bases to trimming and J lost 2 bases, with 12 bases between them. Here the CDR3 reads CASSLNPLTNTGELFF. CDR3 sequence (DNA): TGTGCCAGCAGCTTAAACCCCTTAACTAACACCGGGGAGCTGTTTTTT.

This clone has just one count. This chain's CDR3 is CASRGEGETQYF. In nucleotides, the CDR3 is TGTGCCAGCAGAGGGGAGGGAGAGACCCAGTACTTC. The V gene is TRBV5-8, the J gene TRBJ2-5, with 7 bases aligning to TRBD2. The trim removed 5 bases at V and 4 bases at J, leaving 2 bases unmatched. CDR1 is SGHTS, CDR2 YDEGEE, per germline. This CDR3 has 12 amino acids.

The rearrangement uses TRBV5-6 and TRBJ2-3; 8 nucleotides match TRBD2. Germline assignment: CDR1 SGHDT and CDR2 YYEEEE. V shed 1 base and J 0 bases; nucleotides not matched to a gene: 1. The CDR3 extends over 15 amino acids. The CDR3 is CASSLSGGSTDTQYF. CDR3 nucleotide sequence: TGTGCCAGCAGCTTGTCGGGAGGGAGCACAGATACGCAGTATTTT. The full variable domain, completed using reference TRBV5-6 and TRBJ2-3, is DAGVTQSPTHLIKTRGQQVTLRCSPKSGHDTVSWYQQALGQGPQFIFQYYEEEERQRGNFPDRFSGHQFPNYSSELNVNALLLGDSALYLCASSLSGGSTDTQYFGPGTRLTVL.

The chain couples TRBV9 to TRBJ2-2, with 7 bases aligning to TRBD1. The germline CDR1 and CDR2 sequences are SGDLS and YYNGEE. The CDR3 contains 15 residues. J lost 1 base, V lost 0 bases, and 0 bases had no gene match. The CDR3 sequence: CASSVGQGNTGELFF. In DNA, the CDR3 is TGTGCCAGCAGCGTAGGACAGGGGAACACCGGGGAGCTGTTTTTT.

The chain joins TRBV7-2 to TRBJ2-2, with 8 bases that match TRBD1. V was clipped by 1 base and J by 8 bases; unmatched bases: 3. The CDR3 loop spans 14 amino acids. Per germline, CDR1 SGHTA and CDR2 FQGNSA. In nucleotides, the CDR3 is TGTGCCAGCAGCTTAGGGACAGGGCTTGGGGAGCTGTTTTTT. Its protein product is CASSLGTGLGELFF.